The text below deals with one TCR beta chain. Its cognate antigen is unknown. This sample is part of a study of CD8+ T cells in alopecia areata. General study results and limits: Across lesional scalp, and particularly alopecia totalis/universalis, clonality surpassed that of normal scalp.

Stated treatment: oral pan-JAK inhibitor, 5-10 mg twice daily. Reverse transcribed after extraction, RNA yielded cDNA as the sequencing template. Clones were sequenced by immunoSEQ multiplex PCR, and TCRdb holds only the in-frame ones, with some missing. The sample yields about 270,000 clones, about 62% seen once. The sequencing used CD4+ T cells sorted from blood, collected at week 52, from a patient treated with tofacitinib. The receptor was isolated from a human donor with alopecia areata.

The CDR3 bases are TGTGCCAGCAGCCAACGGCAGCGAGTAGAGACCCAGTACTTC. This translates into CASSQRQRVETQYF. The chain is built from TRBV14 and TRBJ2-5; D remains ambiguous. The CDR3 contains 14 residues. V lost 2 bases and J lost 4, with 11 bases in between. Germline CDR1 is SGHDN and CDR2 is FVKESK.